This TCR beta chain was recorded in a study of OX40 agonist ivuxolimab in advanced cancers. Study context: An agonistic human IgG2 monoclonal antibody against OX40 (CD134) was given. Mean age 60 years, range about 23 to 79; approximately 80% male.

V lost 5 bases, J lost 5 bases, and 8 bases stayed unmatched. This CDR3 comprises 14 residues. Per the germline V gene, CDR1 is SGHTA and CDR2 is FQGNSA. Assay used: immunoSEQ multiplex PCR; TCRdb lists only in-frame clones, some missing. The repertoire holds tens of thousands of clones, over 80% seen once, with 1.5% to 2% in the top ten. The sequenced sample was CD4+ or CD8+ T cells sorted from blood, obtained in a trial of the OX40 agonist ivuxolimab. The rearrangement joins TRBV7-2 to TRBJ1-1; 7 nucleotides line up with TRBD1. This TCR came from an adult with an advanced solid tumor such as melanoma, head and neck, liver or kidney cancer. The CDR3 DNA reads as TGTGCCAGCAGCCCACTATTACAGGGGACTGAAGCTTTCTTT. Protein: CASSPLLQGTEAFF.